This note documents a single T cell receptor (beta chain) sequence. The antigen remains unidentified. TCRdb's table, derived via immunoSEQ multiplex PCR, lists solely in-frame clones and lacks some. The sample yields about 800,000 clones, around 96% seen once. Naive CD8 isolation took CD45RO-negative cells positively selected for CCR7 and excluded terminally differentiated effector memory CD45RA+ cells. The CDR3 is 14 amino acids. The data are from a study of shared clonotypes between healthy human individuals. Regarding the study as a whole: Generation of non-shared clonotypes was less probable than generation of clonotypes shared by all four donors.

The receptor's source is a man younger than 40 in good health. This chain joins TRBV12-1 and TRBJ2-1; the table's D gene call, TRBD2, was not cross checked with the DNA. TRBV12-1 is termed a pseudogene. Sequencing input: naive CD8+ T cells sorted from blood. DNA for the CDR3: TGTGCCAGCAGCATTCGGACTAGCGGGAGAAATAAGTTCTTC. Its protein is CASSIRTSGRNKFF.